This T cell receptor beta chain came from a study of blood T cell repertoires in COVID-19. Repertoires were generated with immunoSEQ multiplex PCR, while TCRdb's copy carries only in-frame clones and drops some. The data contain nearly 300,000 clones, approximately 84% of them singletons. The CDR3 totals 15 residues. Germline V gene sequence: CDR1 KGHDR, CDR2 SFDVKD. V lost 4 bases and J 0 bases, leaving 12 bases between the germline ends. The V gene is TRBV24-1, the J gene TRBJ2-7; D may be TRBD1 (6 bases). Sequenced sample: peripheral blood. The sequence was obtained from a human donor with COVID-19, enrolled during active disease. The donor label of this sample is uncertain. CDR3: CATSETGWSSYEQYF. DNA of the CDR3: TGTGCCACCAGTGAGACAGGTTGGAGCTCCTACGAGCAGTACTTC.